This section outlines one TCR beta chain sequence together with its context. Other nucleotide sequences from this sample produce the same CDR3. Measured with immunoSEQ multiplex PCR; TCRdb has only the in-frame clones, and not every one. This sample has about 260,000 clones, with 85% to 90% found just once. J gave up 3 bases and V 4 bases, and 3 bases lay outside the gene matches. This CDR3 has 14 amino acids. Germline lookup yields CDR1 SGHRS and CDR2 YFSETQ. This sample was included in a study of blood T cell repertoires in COVID-19. Across the study: In each case, the material was cDNA or gDNA derived from T cells, B-cell-depleted T cells, or PBMCs.

The sequence was obtained from a woman in her 40s who had recovered from COVID-19. The chain joins TRBV5-1 to TRBJ1-1; 10 nucleotides match TRBD1. The sequencing input was peripheral blood. The DNA for the CDR3 is TGCGCCAGCAGCCGTGGGACAGGGGACACTGAAGCTTTCTTT. Encoded protein: CASSRGTGDTEAFF.